The clone carrying this T cell receptor (beta chain) was observed once. This entry belongs to a study of shared T cell receptors in the human thymus. Germline values: CDR1 SGHDT, CDR2 YYEEEE. This CDR3 is 14 amino acids long. Trimming took off 3 bases at V and 5 bases at J, with 14 bases between the two ends. Assay used: immunoSEQ multiplex PCR; TCRdb lists only in-frame clones, some missing. Altogether hundreds of thousands of clones are present, 88% being singletons, with the ten largest covering 0.0095% to 0.011%. These data were also reused for a study on human thymus T cells. Per that study: In corrective heart surgery, resections were taken, and these provided the thymus tissue. Highly overlapping thymic repertoires among unrelated individuals were reported in related research.

This TCR derives from a boy younger than two with a congenital heart defect. Sequences were obtained from thymocytes. J is TRBJ2-5 and V is TRBV5-6; TRBD2 might be the D (6 bases). The CDR3 sequence: CASSSRDCDETQYF. The CDR3 DNA sequence: TGTGCCAGCAGCTCCAGGGACTGTGATGAGACCCAGTACTTC.